These 29 T cell receptor beta chains originate from one sample sequenced in a study of breast tumors, draining lymph nodes, adjacent tissues. From the multiplex PCR reads, TCRdb called clonotypes with MiXCR, one entry per CDR3 protein. The sample records around 150,000 distinct CDR3 sequences, 20% to 25% being singletons. Breast cancer patients provided tissue from their axillary draining lymph nodes. Sequencing was done on a sample of axillary lymph node tissue. These receptors all come from a female donor with breast cancer. Some clones in this sample may be carry-over from other donors' samples.

V gene TRBV28 combines with J gene TRBJ2-1; D is perhaps TRBD1 (5 bases). The germline V gene encodes CDR1 MDHEN and CDR2 SYDVKM. CDR3 size: 12 residues. V lost 4 bases to trimming and J lost 11 bases, with 12 bases between them. This CDR3 is CASSSTERKQFF. The DNA for the CDR3 is TGTGCCAGCAGTTCGACAGAGAGAAAGCAGTTCTTC.

About this clonotype: This may be a read error: a much more frequent sequence differs by one nucleotide. V is TRBV19 and J is TRBJ2-6, with 9 bases lining up with TRBD1. V lost 5 bases and J lost 4; bases outside the gene matches: 6. Looked up from germline, CDR1 is LNHDA and CDR2 is SQIVND (reference sequence). The CDR3 is made up of 16 amino acids. The CDR3 nucleotides are TGTGCCAGTAGTGCCGGACAGGGGATCGGGGCCAACGTCCTGACTTTC. It codes for CASSAGQGIGANVLTF.

This clonotype was recorded many times. This chain links TRBV5-1 with TRBJ2-3, with D unclear. This CDR3 region has 14 residues. V lost 0 bases, J lost 6 bases, and 11 bases lay in between. Germline V lookup: CDR1 SGHRS, CDR2 YFSETQ. The CDR3 reads CASSLARMRDTQYF. The CDR3 DNA reads TGCGCCAGCAGCTTGGCGAGGATGCGGGATACGCAGTATTTT.

This clonotype was seen ten or more times. DNA for the CDR3: TGTGCCAGCAGCCTGGGACAGGGGAAGGATACGCAGTATTTT. It specifies CASSLGQGKDTQYF. This sequence joins TRBV7-9 and TRBJ2-3; 10 nucleotides match TRBD1. This CDR3 contains 14 residues. Trimming removed 5 bases from V and 6 bases from J; junction bases left unmatched: 5. Germline CDR1 SEHNR, CDR2 FQNEAQ (reference sequence).

The chain carries TRBV12-3 or TRBV12-4 and TRBJ2-1; D gene ambiguous. The CDR3 has 14 amino acids. With 7 bases removed from V and 0 bases from J, the gap between germline ends came to 10 bases. As DNA, the CDR3 is TGTGCCAGCATCTACCTCAGCTCCTACAATGAGCAGTTCTTC. This encodes CASIYLSSYNEQFF.

This clonotype was counted many times. The chain's CDR3 is CASSGPQTIYEQYF. In DNA form, the CDR3 reads TGTGCCAGCAGTGGGCCACAGACAATCTACGAGCAGTACTTC. The V gene is TRBV2, the J gene TRBJ2-7; D call uncertain. Trimming pared 4 bases from V and 3 bases from J, leaving 13 bases between. The CDR3 length is 14 residues. In germline, CDR1 is SNHLY, CDR2 FYNNEI.

Details on this clonotype: This may stem from a read error, because a much larger clone lies one nucleotide away. It is likely a read error, because the conserved phenylalanine at the end of the CDR3 is missing. The V call is TRBV30, the J call TRBJ2-2; no clear D gene. The germline V gene encodes CDR1 GTSNPN and CDR2 SVGIG (reference sequence). This CDR3 comprises 13 residues. The germline V and J ends were trimmed by 4 bases and 4 bases, with 10 bases remaining between them. As DNA, the CDR3 is TGTGCCTGGAACCCATCCGGCACCGGGGAGCTGTTTCTT. Encoded protein: CAWNPSGTGELFL.

This clonotype came up many times. CDR3 coding DNA: TGTGCCAGCAACCCGACTAGCGGGAGGGCCGGTACGCAGTATTTT. Its translation is CASNPTSGRAGTQYF. This chain joins TRBV12-3 or TRBV12-4 and TRBJ2-3; 14 bases are shared with TRBD2. The ends lost 7 bases at V and 8 bases at J; junction bases unmatched: 8. The CDR3 is made up of 15 amino acids.

Comment on this clonotype: The final CDR3 position lacks the conserved phenylalanine or tryptophan, pointing to a likely read error. V is TRBV15 and J is TRBJ2-3; possibly TRBD1 or TRBD2 for D (6 bases each). The CDR3 contains 15 residues. CDR1 is LNHNV, CDR2 YYDKDF, per germline (reference sequence). The V gene lost 0 bases and the J gene lost 4 bases, with 11 bases spanning the gap. The CDR3 DNA follows: TGTGCCACCAGCAGAGATATCGGGGGCGCAGATACGCAGTATTAT. This codes for CATSRDIGGADTQYY.

This clonotype was seen more than once but under ten times. This chain connects TRBV6-1 to TRBJ2-2, with unresolved D. This CDR3 comprises 15 residues. The ends were cut back, 1 base at V and 1 base at J, with 7 bases in the middle. CDR1 is MNHNS, CDR2 SASEGT, per germline. DNA of the CDR3: TGTGCCAGCAGTGAAGGGGTCATGAACACCGGGGAGCTGTTTTTT. It specifies CASSEGVMNTGELFF.

This clonotype appeared a few times. The rearrangement links TRBV11-2 to TRBJ1-3; D call uncertain. Trimming took off 1 base at V and 1 base at J, with 8 bases between the two ends. CDR3 length: 15 residues. Germline CDR1 is SGHAT and CDR2 is FQNNGV. CDR3 sequence reads: CASSLVQFSGNTIYF. The CDR3 nucleotides read TGTGCCAGCAGCTTAGTACAGTTTTCTGGAAACACCATATATTTT.

Details on this clonotype: With a much larger clone just one base away, this may be a read error. This rearrangement joins TRBV27 to TRBJ2-7; tentatively, D is TRBD1 or TRBD2 (5 bases each). V lost 5 bases and J 2 bases, leaving 13 bases between the germline ends. This CDR3 comprises 14 residues. Germline CDR1 and CDR2: MNHEY and SMNVEV (reference sequence). The CDR3 reads CASSTPGRAYEQYF. The DNA of the CDR3 is TGTGCCAGCAGTACCCCGGGACGGGCCTACGAGCAGTACTTC.

Notes on this clonotype: A much larger clone sits a single nucleotide away, making a read error possible. No conserved phenylalanine or tryptophan ends this CDR3, so it is likely a read error. CDR3 bases: TGTGCCAGCAGCCCAGGGGTCAGTGGGAGGGCCTTTGAGCAGTTCGTC. It specifies CASSPGVSGRAFEQFV. The chain joins TRBV6-5 to TRBJ2-1, with a possible D match to TRBD2 (7 bases). Trimming removed 6 bases from V and 9 bases from J, with 24 bases in between. Germline V gene data show CDR1 as MNHEY and CDR2 as SVGAGI. The CDR3 totals 16 residues.

This clonotype was seen more than once but under ten times. The chain links TRBV28 to TRBJ2-5; no clear D. The V end was cut by 6 bases, the J end by 9 bases, with 14 bases between. CDR3 size: 12 residues. Germline V gene data show CDR1 as MDHEN and CDR2 as SYDVKM. The CDR3 reads CASSLTSGPQYF. The CDR3, as DNA: TGTGCCAGCAGCCTCACCTCAGGTCCCCAGTACTTC.

This clonotype was observed many times. The V call is TRBV3-1, the J call TRBJ2-5; weak D call: TRBD2 (7 bases). The CDR3 covers 16 residues. The V gene's germline CDR1 is LGHDT and CDR2 YNNKEL (reference sequence). V was pared by 3 bases and J by 5 bases, with 19 bases between. CDR3 coding DNA: TGTGCCAGCAGCCACAGGGGAGGGGACCCTCGGGAGACCCAGTACTTC. Its protein product is CASSHRGGDPRETQYF.

There are many counts of this clonotype. The chain has TRBV5-4 and TRBJ2-1; 9 bases agree with TRBD2. From germline, CDR1 is SGHNT and CDR2 YYREEE (reference sequence). CDR3 length equals 15 residues. J gave up 4 bases and V 2 bases, and 4 bases lay outside the gene matches. The CDR3 loop reads CASSFIAGEYNEQFF. Written as DNA, the CDR3 is TGTGCCAGCAGCTTCATAGCGGGAGAGTACAATGAGCAGTTCTTC.

This clonotype was seen ten or more times. The chain combines TRBV2 with TRBJ2-2, with D perhaps matching TRBD1 (6 bases). The germline CDR1 and CDR2 sequences are SNHLY and FYNNEI. The CDR3 covers 15 residues. The germline V and J ends were trimmed by 2 bases and 7 bases, with 14 bases remaining between them. The CDR3 here is CASSEIGGTGGELFF. For the CDR3, the DNA is TGTGCCAGCAGTGAAATAGGGGGTACGGGCGGGGAGCTGTTTTTT. Complete variable domain (other parts from reference TRBV2 and TRBJ2-2): EPEVTQTPSHQVTQMGQEVILRCVPISNHLYFYWYRQILGQKVEFLVSFYNNEISEKSEIFDDQFSVERPDGSNFTLKIRSTKLEDSAMYFCASSEIGGTGGELFFGEGSRLTVL.

In its sample, this clonotype was seen many times. The V call is TRBV11-2, the J call TRBJ2-5; 12 bases match TRBD2. Germline CDR1 SGHAT, CDR2 FQNNGV. V shed 4 bases and J 11 bases; nucleotides not matched to a gene: 11. This CDR3 has 15 residues. CDR3 nucleotide sequence: TGTGCCAGCAGCTCCGAAGCGACTAGCGGGAGTTCGCAGTACTTC. Its translation: CASSSEATSGSSQYF.

This clonotype occurred many times. V gene TRBV10-3 combines with J gene TRBJ2-3; weak D call: TRBD2 (5 bases). CDR1 is ENHRY, CDR2 SYGVKD, per germline. The CDR3 totals 15 residues. V dropped 3 bases and J dropped 1 base, with 11 bases sitting between them. The CDR3 nucleotides read TGTGCCATCAGTGACCCTGCGCGGGGCACAGATACGCAGTATTTT. It specifies CAISDPARGTDTQYF.

There are many counts of this clonotype. V usage is TRBV6-6 and J usage is TRBJ2-7; 13 bases map to TRBD2. This CDR3 comprises 14 residues. The trim removed 0 bases at V and 12 bases at J, leaving 5 bases unmatched. The germline V gene has CDR1 MNHNY and CDR2 SVGAGI (reference sequence). CDR3 amino acids: CASSYSGLAGTLYF. The CDR3 coding sequence is TGTGCCAGCAGTTACTCGGGACTAGCGGGAACTCTGTACTTC.

The chain is built from TRBV5-6 and TRBJ2-4; perhaps TRBD1 as D (6 bases). This CDR3 has 15 amino acids. The germline CDR1 and CDR2 sequences are SGHDT and YYEEEE. The germline V and J ends were trimmed by 2 bases and 0 bases, with 9 bases remaining between them. CDR3 residues: CASSFGQLAKNIQYF. CDR3 nucleotides: TGTGCCAGCAGCTTCGGACAGCTAGCCAAAAACATTCAGTACTTC.

This clonotype was found many times. This chain links TRBV27 with TRBJ2-7; 7 positions match TRBD1. Trimming removed 6 bases from V and 3 bases from J; junction bases left unmatched: 14. The CDR3 runs to 16 residues. Looked up from germline, CDR1 is MNHEY and CDR2 is SMNVEV (reference sequence). CDR3 residues: CASSRPTGLGFYEQYF. As DNA, the CDR3 is TGTGCCAGCAGCCGACCGACAGGGTTGGGATTCTACGAGCAGTACTTC.

The table lists this clonotype with many counts. The rearrangement uses TRBV7-2 and TRBJ1-6, with no clear D. The V end lost 3 bases, the J end lost 6 bases, and 9 bases lay between the germline ends. Germline lookup yields CDR1 SGHTA and CDR2 FQGNSA. This CDR3 has 14 amino acids. In DNA form, the CDR3 reads TGTGCCAGCAGCTTCGCCGTGATTAATTCACCCCTCCACTTT. Translated: CASSFAVINSPLHF. Filled out from reference TRBV7-2 and TRBJ1-6, the complete variable domain reads GAGVSQSPSNKVTEKGKDVELRCDPISGHTALYWYRQSLGQGLEFLIYFQGNSAPDKSGLPSDRFSAERTGGSVSTLTIQRTQQEDSAVYLCASSFAVINSPLHFGNGTRLTVT.

This clonotype has ten or more counts. The chain combines TRBV7-3 with TRBJ2-1; the D is unclear. The CDR3 is made up of 15 amino acids. V was trimmed by 3 bases and J by 0 bases, leaving 9 bases between them. From germline, CDR1 is SGHTA and CDR2 FQGTGA. As DNA, the CDR3 is TGTGCCAGCAGCTTGCTTTCTAGCTCCTACAATGAGCAGTTCTTC. Translated: CASSLLSSSYNEQFF. The whole variable domain, filled in from reference TRBV7-3 and TRBJ2-1, reads GAGVSQTPSNKVTEKGKYVELRCDPISGHTALYWYRQSLGQGPEFLIYFQGTGAADDSGLPNDRFFAVRPEGSVSTLKIQRTERGDSAVYLCASSLLSSSYNEQFFGPGTRLTVL.

With respect to this clonotype: A read error is possible here, since a much larger clone lies one base away. This chain joins TRBV5-6 and TRBJ2-7; D call uncertain. Per the germline V gene, CDR1 is SGHDT and CDR2 is YYEEEE. The V and J ends lost 0 bases and 8 bases respectively, with 15 bases between them. The CDR3 loop spans 14 amino acids. The CDR3 spells CASSLAVGIHKQYF. CDR3 nucleotide sequence: TGTGCCAGCAGCTTGGCCGTAGGGATCCACAAGCAGTACTTC.

Comments on this clonotype: Just one base apart from a much larger clone, this may be a read error. The J gene is TRBJ2-3, the V gene TRBV7-2, with D possibly matching TRBD1 (5 bases). CDR1 and CDR2 (germline): SGHTA, FQGNSA. The CDR3 is made up of 14 amino acids. The CDR3 protein is CASSLSAGTGTQYF. CDR3 DNA: TGTGCCAGCAGCTTATCCGCAGGCACAGGTACGCAGTATTTT.

A note on this clonotype: This may come from a read error, since a much larger clone is one base off. This chain links TRBV6-1 with TRBJ1-4, with TRBD1 identical over 7 bases. The CDR3 has 13 amino acids. CDR1 and CDR2 (germline): MNHNS, SASEGT. The CDR3 protein is CASLQGRYEKPFF. The CDR3 DNA reads as TGTGCCAGCCTACAGGGGCGCTATGAAAAACCGTTTTTT.

This clonotype was detected many times. V usage is TRBV19 and J usage is TRBJ2-7, with TRBD2 matching over 11 bases. Germline values: CDR1 LNHDA, CDR2 SQIVND (reference sequence). V shed 2 bases, J shed 3 bases, and the junction held 12 bases outside the gene matches. The CDR3 length is 18 residues. The CDR3 reads CASSIKAHTSGSYYEQYF. CDR3 bases: TGTGCCAGTAGTATAAAGGCCCACACTAGCGGGAGCTACTACGAGCAGTACTTC. Full variable domain (outside the CDR3, taken from reference TRBV19 and TRBJ2-7): DGGITQSPKYLFRKEGQNVTLSCEQNLNHDAMYWYRQDPGQGLRLIYYSQIVNDFQKGDIAEGYSVSREKKESFPLTVTSAQKNPTAFYLCASSIKAHTSGSYYEQYFGPGTRLTVT.

This chain connects TRBV6-2 or TRBV6-3 to TRBJ2-3, with TRBD2 matching 8 bases. J lost 4 bases, V lost 2 bases, and 5 bases had no gene match. The germline V gene has CDR1 MNHEY and CDR2 SVGEGT. There are 15 residues in the CDR3. CDR3 in amino acids: CASSYLSGTADTQYF. For the CDR3, the DNA is TGTGCCAGCAGTTACCTTAGCGGGACTGCAGATACGCAGTATTTT.